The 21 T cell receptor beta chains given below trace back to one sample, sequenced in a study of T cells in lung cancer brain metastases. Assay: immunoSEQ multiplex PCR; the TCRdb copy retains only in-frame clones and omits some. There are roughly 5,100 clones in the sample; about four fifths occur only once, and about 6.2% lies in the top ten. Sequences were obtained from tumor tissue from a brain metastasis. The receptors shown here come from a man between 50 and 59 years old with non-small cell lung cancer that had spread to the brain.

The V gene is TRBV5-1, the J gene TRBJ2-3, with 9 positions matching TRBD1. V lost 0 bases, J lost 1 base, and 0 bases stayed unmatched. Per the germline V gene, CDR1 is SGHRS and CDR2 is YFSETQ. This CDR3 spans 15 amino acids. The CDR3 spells CASSLGQGGTDTQYF. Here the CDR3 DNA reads TGCGCCAGCAGCTTGGGACAGGGGGGCACAGATACGCAGTATTTT.

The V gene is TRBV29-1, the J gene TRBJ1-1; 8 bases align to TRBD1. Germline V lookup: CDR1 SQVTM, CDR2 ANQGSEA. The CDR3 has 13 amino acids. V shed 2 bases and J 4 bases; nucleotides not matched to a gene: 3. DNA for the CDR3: TGCAGCGTTGAACCAGACAGGGGCACTGAAGCTTTCTTT. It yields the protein CSVEPDRGTEAFF.

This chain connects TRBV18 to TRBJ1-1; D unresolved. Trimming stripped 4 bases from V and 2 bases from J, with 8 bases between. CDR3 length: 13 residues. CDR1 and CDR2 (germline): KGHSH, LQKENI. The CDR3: CASSLPVNTEAFF. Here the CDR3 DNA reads TGTGCCAGCTCACTACCAGTAAACACTGAAGCTTTCTTT.

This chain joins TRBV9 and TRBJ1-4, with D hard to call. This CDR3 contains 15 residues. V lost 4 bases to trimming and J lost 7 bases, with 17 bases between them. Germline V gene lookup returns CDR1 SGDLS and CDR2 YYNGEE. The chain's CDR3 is CASSPVGVSGEKLFF. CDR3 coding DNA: TGTGCCAGCAGCCCTGTTGGGGTGTCTGGTGAAAAACTGTTTTTT.

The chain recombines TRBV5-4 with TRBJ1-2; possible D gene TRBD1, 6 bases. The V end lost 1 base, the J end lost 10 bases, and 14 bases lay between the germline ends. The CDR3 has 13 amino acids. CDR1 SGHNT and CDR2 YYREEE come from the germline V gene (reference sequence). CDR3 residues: CASSLWEGDLYTF. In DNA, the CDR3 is TGTGCCAGCAGCTTGTGGGAGGGGGACCTCTACACCTTC.

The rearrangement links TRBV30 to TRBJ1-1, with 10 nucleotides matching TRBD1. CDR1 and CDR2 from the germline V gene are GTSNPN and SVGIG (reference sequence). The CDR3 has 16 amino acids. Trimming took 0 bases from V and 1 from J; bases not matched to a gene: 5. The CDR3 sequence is CAWSVLGDRGNTEAFF. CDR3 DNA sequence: TGTGCCTGGAGTGTACTCGGGGACAGGGGGAACACTGAAGCTTTCTTT.

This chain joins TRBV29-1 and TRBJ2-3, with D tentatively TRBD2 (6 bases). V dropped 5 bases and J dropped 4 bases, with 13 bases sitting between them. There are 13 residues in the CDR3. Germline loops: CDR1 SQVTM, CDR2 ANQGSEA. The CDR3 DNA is TGCAGCGTTTCCCCGGAGGGCGCAGATACGCAGTATTTT. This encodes CSVSPEGADTQYF.

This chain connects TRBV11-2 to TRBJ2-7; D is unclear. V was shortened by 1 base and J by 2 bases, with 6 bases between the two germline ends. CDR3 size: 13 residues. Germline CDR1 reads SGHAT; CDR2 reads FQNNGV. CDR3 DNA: TGTGCCAGCAGCTTAGTAGAGGCCTACGAGCAGTACTTC. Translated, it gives CASSLVEAYEQYF.

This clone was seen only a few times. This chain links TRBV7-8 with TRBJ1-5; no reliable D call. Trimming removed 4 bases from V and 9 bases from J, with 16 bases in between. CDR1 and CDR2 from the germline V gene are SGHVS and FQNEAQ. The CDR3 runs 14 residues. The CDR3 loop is CASSSTPLLWPQHF. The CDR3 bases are TGTGCCAGCAGCTCGACACCTTTGCTTTGGCCCCAGCATTTT. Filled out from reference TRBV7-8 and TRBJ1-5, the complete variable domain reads GAGVSQSPRYKVAKRGQDVALRCDPISGHVSLFWYQQALGQGPEFLTYFQNEAQLDKSGLPSDRFFAERPEGSVSTLKIQRTQQEDSAVYLCASSSTPLLWPQHFGDGTRLSIL.

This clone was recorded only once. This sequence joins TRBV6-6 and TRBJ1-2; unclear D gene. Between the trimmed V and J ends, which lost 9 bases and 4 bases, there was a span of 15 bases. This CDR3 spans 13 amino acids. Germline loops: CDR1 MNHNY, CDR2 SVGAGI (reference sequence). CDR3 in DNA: TGTGCCAGTACGGACGGGTCGTTCTATGGCTACACCTTC. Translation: CASTDGSFYGYTF.

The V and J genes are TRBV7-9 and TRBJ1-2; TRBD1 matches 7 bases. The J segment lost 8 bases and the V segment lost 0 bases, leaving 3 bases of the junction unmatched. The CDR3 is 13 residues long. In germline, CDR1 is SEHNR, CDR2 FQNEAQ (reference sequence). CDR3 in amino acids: CASSLAQGGGYTF. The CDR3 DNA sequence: TGTGCCAGCAGCTTAGCCCAGGGGGGAGGCTACACCTTC.

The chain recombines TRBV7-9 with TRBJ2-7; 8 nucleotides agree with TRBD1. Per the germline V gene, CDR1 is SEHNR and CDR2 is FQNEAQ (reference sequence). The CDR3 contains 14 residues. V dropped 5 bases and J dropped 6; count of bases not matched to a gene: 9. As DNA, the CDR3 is TGTGCCAGCAGCCCCGGACAGGGAATAGGCGAGCAGTACTTC. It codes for CASSPGQGIGEQYF.

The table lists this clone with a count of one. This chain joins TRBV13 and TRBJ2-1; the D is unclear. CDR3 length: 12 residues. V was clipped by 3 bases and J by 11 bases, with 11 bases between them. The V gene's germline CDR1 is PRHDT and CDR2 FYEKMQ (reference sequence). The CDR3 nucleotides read TGTGCCAGCAGCTTTATTGCGATGAAGCAGTTCTTC. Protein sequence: CASSFIAMKQFF.

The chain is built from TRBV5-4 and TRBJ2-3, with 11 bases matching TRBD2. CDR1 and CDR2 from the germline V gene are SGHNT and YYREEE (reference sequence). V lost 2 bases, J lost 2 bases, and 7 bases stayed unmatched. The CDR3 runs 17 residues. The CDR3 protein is CASSFKTSGGFTDTQYF. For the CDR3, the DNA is TGTGCCAGCAGCTTTAAAACTAGCGGGGGATTCACAGATACGCAGTATTTT.

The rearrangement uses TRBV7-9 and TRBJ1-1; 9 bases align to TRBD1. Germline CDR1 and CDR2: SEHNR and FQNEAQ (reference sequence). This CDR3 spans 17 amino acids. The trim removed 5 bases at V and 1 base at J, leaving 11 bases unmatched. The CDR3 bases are TGTGCCAGCAGCACCAGCCGGGACAGGGAAAGGAACACTGAAGCTTTCTTT. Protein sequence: CASSTSRDRERNTEAFF.

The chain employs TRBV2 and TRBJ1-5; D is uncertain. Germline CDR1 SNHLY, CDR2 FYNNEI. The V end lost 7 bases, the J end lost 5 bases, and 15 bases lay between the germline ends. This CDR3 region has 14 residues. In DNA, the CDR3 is TGTGCCAGCAATCGAGTGGACGGGGATCAGCCCCAGCATTTT. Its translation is CASNRVDGDQPQHF.

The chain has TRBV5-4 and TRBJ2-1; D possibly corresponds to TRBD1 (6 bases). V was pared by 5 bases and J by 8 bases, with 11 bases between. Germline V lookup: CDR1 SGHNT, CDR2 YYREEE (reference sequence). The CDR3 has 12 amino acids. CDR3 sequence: CASRISGDEQFF. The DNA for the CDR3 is TGTGCCAGCAGAATTTCAGGGGATGAGCAGTTCTTC.

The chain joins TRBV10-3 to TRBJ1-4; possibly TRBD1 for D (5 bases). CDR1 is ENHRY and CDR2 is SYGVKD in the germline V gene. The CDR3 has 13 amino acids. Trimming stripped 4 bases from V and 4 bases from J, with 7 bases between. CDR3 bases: TGTGCCATCAGTGTCAGGGATAATGAAAAACTGTTTTTT. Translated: CAISVRDNEKLFF.

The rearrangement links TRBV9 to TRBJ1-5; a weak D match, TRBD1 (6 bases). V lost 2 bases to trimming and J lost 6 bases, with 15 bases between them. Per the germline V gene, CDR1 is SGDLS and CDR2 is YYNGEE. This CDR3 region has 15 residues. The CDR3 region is CASSVTGGVGQPQHF. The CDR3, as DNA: TGTGCCAGCAGCGTCACGGGGGGCGTGGGTCAGCCCCAGCATTTT.

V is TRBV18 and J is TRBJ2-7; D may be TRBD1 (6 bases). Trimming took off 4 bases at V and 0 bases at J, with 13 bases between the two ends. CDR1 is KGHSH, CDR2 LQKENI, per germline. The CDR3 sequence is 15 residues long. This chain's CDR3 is CASSLWQGISYEQYF. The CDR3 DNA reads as TGTGCCAGCTCACTTTGGCAGGGGATCTCCTACGAGCAGTACTTC. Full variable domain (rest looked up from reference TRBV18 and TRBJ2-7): NAGVMQNPRHLVRRRGQEARLRCSPMKGHSHVYWYRQLPEEGLKFMVYLQKENIIDESGMPKERFSAEFPKEGPSILRIQQVVRGDSAAYFCASSLWQGISYEQYFGPGTRLTVT.

The CDR3, as DNA: TGTGCCAGCTCGGGTCTTACTGAAGCTTTCTTT. This translates into CASSGLTEAFF. The V gene is TRBV18, the J gene TRBJ1-1, with no clear D. The CDR3 is 11 residues long. The V and J ends lost 6 bases and 5 bases respectively, with 7 bases between them. Germline CDR1 is KGHSH and CDR2 is LQKENI.